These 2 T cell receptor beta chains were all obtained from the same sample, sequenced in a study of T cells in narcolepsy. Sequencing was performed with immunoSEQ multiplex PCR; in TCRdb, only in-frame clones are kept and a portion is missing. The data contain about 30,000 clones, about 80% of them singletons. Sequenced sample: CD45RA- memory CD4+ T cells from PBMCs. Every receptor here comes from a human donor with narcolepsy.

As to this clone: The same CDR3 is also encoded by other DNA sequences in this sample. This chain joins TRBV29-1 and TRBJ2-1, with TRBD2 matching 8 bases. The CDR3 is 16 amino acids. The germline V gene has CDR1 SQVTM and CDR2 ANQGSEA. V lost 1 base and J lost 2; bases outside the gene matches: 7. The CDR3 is CSVEGAGGGPYNEQFF. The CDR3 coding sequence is TGCAGCGTTGAAGGGGCGGGGGGTGGCCCCTACAATGAGCAGTTCTTC.

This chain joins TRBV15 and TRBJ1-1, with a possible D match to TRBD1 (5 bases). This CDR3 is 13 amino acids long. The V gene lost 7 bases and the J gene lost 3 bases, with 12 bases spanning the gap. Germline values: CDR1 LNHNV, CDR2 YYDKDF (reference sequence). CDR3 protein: CATTWGGDTEAFF. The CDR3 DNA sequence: TGTGCCACCACATGGGGAGGGGACACTGAAGCTTTCTTT.